This T cell receptor beta chain emerged from a study of blood T cells in healthy people across ages. Study-wide points: Expanded clonotype shifts may have been confounded, as the donors had an unknown CMV status. Age advanced and TCR beta diversity per million T cells fell, roughly linearly.

Per germline, CDR1 LGHDT and CDR2 YNNKEL (reference sequence). The CDR3 is made up of 16 amino acids. Trimming took 1 base from V and 6 from J, leaving 15 bases between them. The draw of peripheral blood yielded about 10 milliliters from each donor. PCR was performed a second time for roughly 7 to 12 cycles using a sample-barcoded 5' primer and a J-beta primer mix. TCRdb reanalysed the 5' RACE reads using MiXCR and keeps one entry per CDR3 protein. This sample has around 800,000 distinct CDR3 sequences, with about half found just once. This clonotype was recorded many times. The antigen remains unidentified.

Sequencing was done on a sample of blood. The receptor was isolated from an older man in good health. The rearrangement links TRBV3-1 to TRBJ2-2; TRBD1 might be the D (6 bases). CDR3: CASSQVSGAIAGELFF. The CDR3 coding sequence is TGTGCCAGCAGCCAAGTTTCAGGGGCGATCGCCGGGGAGCTGTTTTTT.